The T cell receptor beta chain under discussion was sequenced for a study of blood T cell repertoires in COVID-19. Study-level background: Sources were T cells, B-cell-depleted T cells, or PBMCs; the material itself was cDNA or gDNA.

CDR3 length: 14 residues. The ends were cut back, 7 bases at V and 1 base at J, with 13 bases in the middle. Germline V gives CDR1 WSHSY, CDR2 SAAADI. Original processing notes: Reference gene primer amplification yielded estimated nucleated cell counts. The method was immunoSEQ multiplex PCR; TCRdb's version includes in-frame clones alone and lacks a portion of them. V, J and clone size derive from that table, while D and trimming were established from the DNA sequence. The sample comprises some 290,000 clones, about four fifths of which are singletons, and 2.5% to 3% rests with the top ten. Sequenced: peripheral blood. The clonotype originates from a woman in her fifties or sixties with active or convalescent COVID-19. The genes are TRBV10-2 and TRBJ1-1; D not certain. CDR3 loop: CASTAGSRNTEAFF. As DNA, the CDR3 is TGCGCCAGCACCGCGGGAAGTAGGAACACTGAAGCTTTCTTT.